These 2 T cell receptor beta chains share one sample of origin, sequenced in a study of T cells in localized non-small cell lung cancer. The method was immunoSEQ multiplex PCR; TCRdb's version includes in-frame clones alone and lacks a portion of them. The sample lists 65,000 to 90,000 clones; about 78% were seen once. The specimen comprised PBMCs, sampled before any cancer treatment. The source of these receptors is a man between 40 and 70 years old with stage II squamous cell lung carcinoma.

The CDR3: CASSLGQVYEQYF. CDR3 in DNA: TGTGCCAGCAGCCTGGGACAGGTCTACGAGCAGTACTTC. The chain joins TRBV7-6 to TRBJ2-7; 8 bases align to TRBD1. The V gene end was trimmed by 5 bases and the J gene end by 3 bases; junction bases not matched to a gene: 3. The CDR3 covers 13 residues. Looked up from germline, CDR1 is SGHVS and CDR2 is FNYEAQ.

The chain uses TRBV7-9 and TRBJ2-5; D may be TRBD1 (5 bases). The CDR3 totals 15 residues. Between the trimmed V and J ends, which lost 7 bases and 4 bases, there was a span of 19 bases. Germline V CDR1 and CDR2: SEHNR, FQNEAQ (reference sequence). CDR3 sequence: CASTPPAGLGETQYF. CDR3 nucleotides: TGTGCCAGCACCCCGCCGGCAGGGCTGGGAGAGACCCAGTACTTC.